This T cell receptor beta chain originates from a study of cytomegalovirus exposure and HLA in healthy donors. PCR amplification relied on 60 Vbeta primers (plus 13 Jbeta primers). The assay was immunoSEQ multiplex PCR, and TCRdb's table has in-frame clones only and misses some. Among around 150,000 clones listed, roughly 70% were seen once. Germline V gene lookup returns CDR1 ENHRY and CDR2 SYGVKD. The CDR3 runs to 13 residues. Trimming cost V 6 bases and J 3 bases; bases outside gene matches: 2. This TCR was recovered from a man between 35 and 55 years old in good health and CMV-seropositive. Sequencing input: PBMCs. The chain joins TRBV10-3 to TRBJ2-7, with 10 bases matching TRBD2. CDR3 protein: CAIRSGGDYEQYF. In DNA form, the CDR3 reads TGTGCCATCAGGAGCGGGGGGGACTACGAGCAGTACTTC.